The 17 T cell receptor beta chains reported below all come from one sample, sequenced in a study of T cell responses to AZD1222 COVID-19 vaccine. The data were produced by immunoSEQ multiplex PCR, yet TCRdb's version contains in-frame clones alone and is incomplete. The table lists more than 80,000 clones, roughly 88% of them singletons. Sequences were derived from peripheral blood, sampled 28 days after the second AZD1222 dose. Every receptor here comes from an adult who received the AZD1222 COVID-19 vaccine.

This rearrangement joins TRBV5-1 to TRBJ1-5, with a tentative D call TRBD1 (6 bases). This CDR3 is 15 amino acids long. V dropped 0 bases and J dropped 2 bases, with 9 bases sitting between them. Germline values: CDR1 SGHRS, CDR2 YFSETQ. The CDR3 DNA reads TGCGCCAGCAGCTTGGCGGGGGCGGGCAATCAGCCCCAGCATTTT. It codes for CASSLAGAGNQPQHF.

The CDR3 DNA reads as TGTGCCAGCAGTTACGGGGTGGGGAGCTCCTACGAGCAGTACTTC. Protein: CASSYGVGSSYEQYF. The rearrangement uses TRBV6-5 and TRBJ2-7, with D perhaps matching TRBD2 (5 bases). The CDR3 has 15 residues. Germline CDR1 reads MNHEY; CDR2 reads SVGAGI. Between the trimmed V and J ends, which lost 2 bases and 0 bases, there was a span of 11 bases.

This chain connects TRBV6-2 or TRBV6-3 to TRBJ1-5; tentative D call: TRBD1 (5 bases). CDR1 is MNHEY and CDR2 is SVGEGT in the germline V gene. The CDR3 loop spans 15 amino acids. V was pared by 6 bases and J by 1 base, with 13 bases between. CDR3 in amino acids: CASSPPQGSNQPQHF. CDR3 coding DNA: TGTGCCAGCAGCCCCCCGCAGGGAAGCAATCAGCCCCAGCATTTT.

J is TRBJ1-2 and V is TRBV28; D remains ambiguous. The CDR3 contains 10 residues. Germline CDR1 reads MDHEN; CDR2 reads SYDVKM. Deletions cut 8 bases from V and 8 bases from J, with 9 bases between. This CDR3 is CASGSGGYTF. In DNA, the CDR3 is TGTGCCAGCGGGTCGGGGGGCTACACCTTC.

The CDR3 DNA follows: TGTGCCAGCAGCACAGGGGGACAGGTGAGGGAGACCCAGTACTTC. It encodes CASSTGGQVRETQYF. The chain is built from TRBV13 and TRBJ2-5; 8 nucleotides match TRBD1. The CDR3 length is 15 residues. The V and J ends lost 5 bases and 5 bases, in that order; junction bases with no gene match: 10. CDR1 is PRHDT and CDR2 is FYEKMQ in the germline V gene (reference sequence).

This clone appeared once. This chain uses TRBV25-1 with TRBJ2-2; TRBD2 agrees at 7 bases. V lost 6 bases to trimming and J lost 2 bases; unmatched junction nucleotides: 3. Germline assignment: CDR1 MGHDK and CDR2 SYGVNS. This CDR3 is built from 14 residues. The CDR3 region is CASSGTINTGELFF. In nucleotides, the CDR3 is TGTGCCAGCAGCGGGACTATTAACACCGGGGAGCTGTTTTTT.

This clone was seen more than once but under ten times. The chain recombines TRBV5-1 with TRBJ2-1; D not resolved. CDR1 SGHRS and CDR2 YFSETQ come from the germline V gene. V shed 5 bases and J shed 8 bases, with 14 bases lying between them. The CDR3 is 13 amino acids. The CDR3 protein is CASRPAIAYEQFF. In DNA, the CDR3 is TGCGCCAGCAGGCCTGCCATAGCCTATGAGCAGTTCTTC.

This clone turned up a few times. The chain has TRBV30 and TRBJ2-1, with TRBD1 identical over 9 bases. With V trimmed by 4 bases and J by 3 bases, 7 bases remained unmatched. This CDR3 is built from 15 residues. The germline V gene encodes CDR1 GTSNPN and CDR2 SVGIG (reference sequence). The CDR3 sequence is CAWKKGTGSYNEQFF. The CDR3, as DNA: TGTGCCTGGAAGAAAGGGACAGGGAGCTACAATGAGCAGTTCTTC. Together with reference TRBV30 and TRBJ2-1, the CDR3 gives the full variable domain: SQTIHQWPATLVQPVGSPLSLECTVEGTSNPNLYWYRQAAGRGLQLLFYSVGIGQISSEVPQNLSASRPQDRQFILSSKKLLLSDSGFYLCAWKKGTGSYNEQFFGPGTRLTVL.

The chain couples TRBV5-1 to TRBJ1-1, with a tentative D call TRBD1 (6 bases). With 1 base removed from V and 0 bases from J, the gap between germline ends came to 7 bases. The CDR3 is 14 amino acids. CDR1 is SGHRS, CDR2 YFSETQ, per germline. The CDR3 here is CASSLRQVNTEAFF. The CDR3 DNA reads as TGCGCCAGCAGCTTGAGACAGGTGAACACTGAAGCTTTCTTT.

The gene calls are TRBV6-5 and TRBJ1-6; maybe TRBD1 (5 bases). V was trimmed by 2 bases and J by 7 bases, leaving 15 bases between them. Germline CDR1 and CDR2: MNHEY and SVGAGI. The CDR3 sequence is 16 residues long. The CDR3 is CASSYAGARNNSPLHF. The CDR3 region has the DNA TGTGCCAGCAGTTACGCCGGGGCGAGGAACAATTCACCCCTCCACTTT.

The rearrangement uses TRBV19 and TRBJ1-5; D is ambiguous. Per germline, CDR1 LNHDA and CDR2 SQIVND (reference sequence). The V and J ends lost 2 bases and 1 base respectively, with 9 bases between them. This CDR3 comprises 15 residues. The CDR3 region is CASSIMRSSNQPQHF. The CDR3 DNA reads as TGTGCCAGTAGTATAATGAGGTCCAGCAATCAGCCCCAGCATTTT.

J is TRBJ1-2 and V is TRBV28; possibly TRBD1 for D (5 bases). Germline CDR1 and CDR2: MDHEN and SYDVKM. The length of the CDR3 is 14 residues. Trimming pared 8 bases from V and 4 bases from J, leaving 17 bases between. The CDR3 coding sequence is TGTGCCAGCCGAGACAGCGGAGGGGTCTATGGCTACACCTTC. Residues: CASRDSGGVYGYTF.

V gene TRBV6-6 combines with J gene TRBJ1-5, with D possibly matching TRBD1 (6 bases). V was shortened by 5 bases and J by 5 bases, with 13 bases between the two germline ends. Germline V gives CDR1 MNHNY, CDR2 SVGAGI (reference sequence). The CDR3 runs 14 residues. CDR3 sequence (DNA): TGTGCCAGCAGTCTAGAAGGGGGATATCAGCCCCAGCATTTT. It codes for CASSLEGGYQPQHF.

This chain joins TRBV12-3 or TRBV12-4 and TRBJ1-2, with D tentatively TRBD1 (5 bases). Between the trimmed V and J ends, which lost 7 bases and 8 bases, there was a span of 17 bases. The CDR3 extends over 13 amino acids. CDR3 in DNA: TGTGCCAGCAAACAGGAGTTATTCACCGGCTACACCTTC. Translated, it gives CASKQELFTGYTF.

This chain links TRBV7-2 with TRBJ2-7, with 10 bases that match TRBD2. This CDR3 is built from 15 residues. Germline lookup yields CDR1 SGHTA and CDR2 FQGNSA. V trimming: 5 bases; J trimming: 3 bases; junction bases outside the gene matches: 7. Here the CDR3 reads CASSPGGTSVYEQYF. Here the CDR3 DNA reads TGTGCCAGCAGCCCTGGAGGGACTAGCGTCTACGAGCAGTACTTC.

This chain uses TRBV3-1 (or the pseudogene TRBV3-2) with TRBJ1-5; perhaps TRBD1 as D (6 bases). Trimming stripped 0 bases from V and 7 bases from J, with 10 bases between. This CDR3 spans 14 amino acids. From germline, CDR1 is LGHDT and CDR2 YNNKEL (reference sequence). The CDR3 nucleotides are TGTGCCAGCAGCCAAGATTCAGGGGTCCAGCCCCAGCATTTT. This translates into CASSQDSGVQPQHF.

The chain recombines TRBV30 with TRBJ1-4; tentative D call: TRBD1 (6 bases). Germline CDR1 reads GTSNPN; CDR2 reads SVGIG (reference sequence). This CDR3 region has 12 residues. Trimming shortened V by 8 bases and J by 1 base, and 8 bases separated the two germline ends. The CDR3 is CAQQGTNEKLFF. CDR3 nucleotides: TGTGCCCAACAGGGAACTAATGAAAAACTGTTTTTT.